This T cell receptor (beta chain) was observed in a study of control samples from healthy donors and cancer patients. The CDR3 covers 12 residues. V shed 2 bases and J shed 13 bases, with 9 bases lying between them. CDR1 SEHNR and CDR2 FQNEAQ come from the germline V gene (reference sequence). The method was immunoSEQ multiplex PCR; TCRdb's version includes in-frame clones alone and lacks a portion of them. The top ten clones hold under 2.5% of a sample with 160,000 or so clones, about 93% of them seen once. The sample comprised blood. This sequence originates from a man between 45 and 60 years old in good health. The chain couples TRBV7-9 to TRBJ1-6; D gene ambiguous. The DNA of the CDR3 is TGTGCCAGCAGCTTACCCGCCTCTCCCCTCCACTTT. It is translated as CASSLPASPLHF.